The entry below describes one TCR beta chain. V was pared by 8 bases and J by 5 bases, with 15 bases between. The CDR3 spans 13 residues. From germline, CDR1 is SGHNT and CDR2 YENEEA. The naive CD8 population came from CD45RO-negative cells selected for CCR7, without terminally differentiated effector memory CD45RA+ cells. Study donors comprised healthy, HIV-negative adults devoid of recent acute infection or vaccination. This sample is part of a study of shared clonotypes between healthy human individuals. Study details: Per donor, CD8 memory used one plate, CD8 naive used two, CD4 memory used three and CD4 naive used three.

Using immunoSEQ multiplex PCR, the repertoire was profiled, and TCRdb retains in-frame clones only, with some absent. The sample has around 1.9 million clones, 93% seen once. The chain has TRBV11-3 and TRBJ2-5; D perhaps matches TRBD2 (5 bases). Sequenced: naive CD8+ T cells from PBMCs. The receptor's source is a man aged 18 to 30 in good health. Some clones in this sample may be carry-over from other donors' samples. This chain's CDR3 is CASAGTSAETQYF. For the CDR3, the DNA is TGTGCCAGCGCCGGCACTAGTGCGGAGACCCAGTACTTC.